This passage covers 28 T cell receptor beta chains from one sample sequenced in a study of blood T cell repertoires in COVID-19. Libraries were prepared by immunoSEQ multiplex PCR; TCRdb keeps only in-frame clonotypes and omits some of them. The sample gives 37,000 or so clones, approximately 91% of which show up once; 5.5% to 6.5% is in the top ten. Sequencing was performed on peripheral blood. Receptor source: a human donor in a cohort sampled during active COVID-19.

This chain links TRBV27 with TRBJ2-1, with 7 nucleotides matching TRBD1. Trimming took 1 base from V and 5 from J; bases not matched to a gene: 2. The CDR3 consists of 14 residues. Germline CDR1 MNHEY, CDR2 SMNVEV (reference sequence). Here the CDR3 DNA reads TGTGCCAGCAGTTTATACGGACAGGACAATGAGCAGTTCTTC. Its translation is CASSLYGQDNEQFF.

This chain links TRBV27 with TRBJ2-1; possibly TRBD1 for D (5 bases). Trimming left V 6 bases short and J 5 bases short, with 14 bases between. Germline loops: CDR1 MNHEY, CDR2 SMNVEV (reference sequence). The CDR3 has 14 residues. CDR3 in DNA: TGTGCCAGCAGAATCAGGGATACCAACAATGAGCAGTTCTTC. Its translation: CASRIRDTNNEQFF.

V and J are TRBV2 and TRBJ2-7, with 7 bases lining up with TRBD2. V lost 6 bases and J lost 4; bases outside the gene matches: 9. Per germline, CDR1 SNHLY and CDR2 FYNNEI. This CDR3 region has 14 residues. Here the CDR3 DNA reads TGTGCCAGCAGGGCCGGGACTACGACTTACGAGCAGTACTTC. Its protein is CASRAGTTTYEQYF.

This chain links TRBV11-2 with TRBJ2-1; D uncertain. Germline V gives CDR1 SGHAT, CDR2 FQNNGV. CDR3 length: 14 amino acids. Between the trimmed V and J ends, which lost 1 base and 0 bases, there was a span of 4 bases. The chain's CDR3 is CASSLGGSYNEQFF. The CDR3 DNA sequence: TGTGCCAGCAGCTTAGGCGGCTCCTACAATGAGCAGTTCTTC.

This sequence joins TRBV5-1 and TRBJ2-5; D is perhaps TRBD2 (7 bases). The CDR3 totals 15 residues. Trimming took 2 bases from V and 1 from J, leaving 12 bases between them. Looked up from germline, CDR1 is SGHRS and CDR2 is YFSETQ. CDR3 amino acids: CASSLWGGLQETQYF. CDR3 DNA sequence: TGCGCCAGCAGCTTATGGGGGGGCCTCCAAGAGACCCAGTACTTC.

This rearrangement joins TRBV5-1 to TRBJ2-2; 7 bases map to TRBD1. Germline assignment: CDR1 SGHRS and CDR2 YFSETQ. There are 16 residues in the CDR3. V shed 0 bases, J shed 5 bases, and the junction held 7 bases outside the gene matches. CDR3 coding DNA: TGCGCCAGCAGCTTGGGGGCAGGGGGAAAAACCGGGGAGCTGTTTTTT. Translating it yields CASSLGAGGKTGELFF.

This chain links TRBV24-1 with TRBJ2-3; D is perhaps TRBD2 (6 bases). Germline V gene data show CDR1 as KGHDR and CDR2 as SFDVKD. Trimming cost V 4 bases and J 2 bases, with 12 bases left between them. The length of the CDR3 is 15 residues. The CDR3 here is CATSEGLAVTDTQYF. The CDR3 DNA reads TGTGCCACCAGTGAAGGGTTAGCGGTCACAGATACGCAGTATTTT.

This chain uses TRBV5-1 with TRBJ1-3, with TRBD1 identical over 8 bases. This CDR3 comprises 14 residues. Germline CDR1 reads SGHRS; CDR2 reads YFSETQ. The V gene end was trimmed by 10 bases and the J gene end by 5 bases; junction bases not matched to a gene: 11. The CDR3 spells CASTPGGPRNTIYF. CDR3 nucleotide sequence: TGCGCCTCCACCCCAGGGGGCCCTAGAAACACCATATATTTT.

CDR3 in DNA: TGTGCCAGCAGCTTAGCCACTATGAACACTGAAGCTTTCTTT. Translation: CASSLATMNTEAFF. The rearrangement uses TRBV5-4 and TRBJ1-1; no definite D call. Trimming removed 2 bases from V and 0 bases from J, with 8 bases in between. CDR1 and CDR2 (germline): SGHNT, YYREEE (reference sequence). The CDR3 loop spans 14 amino acids.

V is TRBV2 and J is TRBJ2-3, with 7 bases matching TRBD2. The CDR3 spans 12 residues. Germline V gene sequence: CDR1 SNHLY, CDR2 FYNNEI. V lost 7 bases to trimming and J lost 10 bases; unmatched junction nucleotides: 8. Here the CDR3 reads CASTPMGGAQYF. CDR3 in DNA: TGTGCCAGCACCCCCATGGGGGGGGCGCAGTATTTT.

This chain links TRBV18 with TRBJ2-7; TRBD1 might be the D (5 bases). The V gene lost 2 bases and the J gene lost 3 bases, with 8 bases spanning the gap. CDR3 length equals 13 residues. Germline lookup yields CDR1 KGHSH and CDR2 LQKENI. CDR3 region: CASSPKGVYEQYF. The CDR3 nucleotides are TGTGCCAGCTCACCAAAAGGGGTCTACGAGCAGTACTTC.

The chain recombines TRBV7-9 with TRBJ2-7; D gene ambiguous. The length of the CDR3 is 12 residues. Germline assignment: CDR1 SEHNR and CDR2 FQNEAQ (reference sequence). The ends were cut back, 1 base at V and 4 bases at J, with 5 bases in the middle. CDR3 nucleotides: TGTGCCAGCAGCTTAGGTCGTTACGAGCAGTACTTC. This encodes CASSLGRYEQYF. The full variable domain, completed using reference TRBV7-9 and TRBJ2-7, is DTGVSQNPRHKITKRGQNVTFRCDPISEHNRLYWYRQTLGQGPEFLTYFQNEAQLEKSRLLSDRFSAERPKGSFSTLEIQRTEQGDSAMYLCASSLGRYEQYFGPGTRLTVT.

The chain carries TRBV5-1 and TRBJ2-5, with D tentatively TRBD2 (6 bases). The ends were cut back, 6 bases at V and 4 bases at J, with 16 bases in the middle. The germline CDR1 and CDR2 sequences are SGHRS and YFSETQ. The length of the CDR3 is 14 residues. CDR3 sequence (DNA): TGCGCCAGCACTGAAGGTCGGGGGAGAGAGACCCAGTACTTC. It is translated as CASTEGRGRETQYF.

The V gene is TRBV19, the J gene TRBJ1-6, with 9 bases lining up with TRBD1. The CDR3 is 15 residues long. Germline V gives CDR1 LNHDA, CDR2 SQIVND (reference sequence). The V gene end was trimmed by 5 bases and the J gene end by 8 bases; junction bases not matched to a gene: 7. The CDR3 DNA is TGTGCCAGTAGTCTCGGGGACAGGGTGTATTCACCCCTCCACTTT. Encoded protein: CASSLGDRVYSPLHF.

In its sample, this clone was seen once. The chain joins TRBV4-2 to TRBJ1-2; 8 positions agree with TRBD1. The ends lost 6 bases at V and 5 bases at J; junction bases unmatched: 5. CDR3 length equals 13 residues. Germline V gene data show CDR1 as LGHNA and CDR2 as YNFKEQ. CDR3 in amino acids: CASSPDRAYGYTF. DNA of the CDR3: TGTGCCAGCAGTCCGGACAGGGCTTATGGCTACACCTTC.

The chain links TRBV9 to TRBJ1-4; no clear D gene. Germline V gives CDR1 SGDLS, CDR2 YYNGEE. CDR3 size: 15 residues. With 0 bases removed from V and 6 bases from J, the gap between germline ends came to 12 bases. The CDR3 DNA follows: TGTGCCAGCAGCGTAGGAGGATCCGGGGATGAAAAACTGTTTTTT. Translating it yields CASSVGGSGDEKLFF.

This sequence joins TRBV3-1 (or the pseudogene TRBV3-2) and TRBJ1-5; the D gene is possibly TRBD1 (6 bases). The CDR3 length is 13 residues. V lost 5 bases, J lost 5 bases, and 10 bases lay in between. The germline gives CDR1 LGHDT, CDR2 YNNKEL (reference sequence). Here the CDR3 DNA reads TGTGCCAGCAGCAGACAGGCCCATCAGCCCCAGCATTTT. Its translation: CASSRQAHQPQHF.

This chain joins TRBV18 and TRBJ2-7; 8 bases are a match to TRBD1. V lost 3 bases to trimming and J lost 6 bases; unmatched junction nucleotides: 1. The CDR3 has 12 residues. Looked up from germline, CDR1 is KGHSH and CDR2 is LQKENI. The chain's CDR3 is CASSPGTGEQYF. CDR3 in DNA: TGTGCCAGCTCACCCGGGACAGGCGAGCAGTACTTC.

This chain uses TRBV28 with TRBJ1-6, with D maybe TRBD1 (6 bases). Deletions cut 6 bases from V and 0 bases from J, with 9 bases between. The germline V gene encodes CDR1 MDHEN and CDR2 SYDVKM. The CDR3 totals 15 residues. The CDR3 region has the DNA TGTGCCAGCAGCCCCAGGGGCTCCTATAATTCACCCCTCCACTTT. It codes for CASSPRGSYNSPLHF.

This rearrangement joins TRBV10-2 to TRBJ2-7, with TRBD1 matching over 7 bases. V lost 2 bases, J lost 7 bases, and 8 bases stayed unmatched. Looked up from germline, CDR1 is WSHSY and CDR2 is SAAADI. CDR3 size: 14 residues. The chain's CDR3 is CASSEAQGPWEQYF. CDR3 in DNA: TGCGCCAGCAGTGAGGCACAGGGGCCTTGGGAGCAGTACTTC.

The V and J genes are TRBV10-2 and TRBJ1-4; a possible D gene is TRBD1 (5 bases). CDR3 length: 15 residues. The germline gives CDR1 WSHSY, CDR2 SAAADI. Deletions cut 7 bases from V and 5 bases from J, with 17 bases between. The CDR3 DNA reads TGCGCCAGCACCGAACGGGCAGGGCCAAATGAAAAACTGTTTTTT. Translation: CASTERAGPNEKLFF.

The J gene is TRBJ2-2, the V gene TRBV6-5, with 9 bases lining up with TRBD2. V lost 2 bases, J lost 10 bases, and 11 bases stayed unmatched. Germline lookup yields CDR1 MNHEY and CDR2 SVGAGI. This CDR3 has 16 amino acids. The CDR3 loop reads CASSYVTSGPRAELFF. In DNA, the CDR3 is TGTGCCAGCAGTTACGTGACTAGCGGACCTCGCGCGGAGCTGTTTTTT.

The chain couples TRBV6-5 to TRBJ1-2; D gene unclear. CDR3 length: 12 amino acids. V was cut by 4 bases and J by 4 bases, with 7 bases left in between. From germline, CDR1 is MNHEY and CDR2 SVGAGI. CDR3 nucleotides: TGTGCCAGCAGTTCCCAGGTCTATGGCTACACCTTC. Its translation: CASSSQVYGYTF.

The V call is TRBV6-5, the J call TRBJ1-3; possibly TRBD1 for D (5 bases). V dropped 3 bases and J dropped 4 bases, with 16 bases sitting between them. Germline-derived CDR1 and CDR2 are MNHEY and SVGAGI. This CDR3 is built from 16 residues. The CDR3 DNA sequence: TGTGCCAGCAGTTATGGTACAGGCTCTACGGGAAACACCATATATTTT. It translates to CASSYGTGSTGNTIYF.

The chain is built from TRBV27 and TRBJ1-1; no reliable D call. V lost 3 bases and J 0 bases, leaving 8 bases between the germline ends. From germline, CDR1 is MNHEY and CDR2 SMNVEV (reference sequence). The CDR3 extends over 14 amino acids. The CDR3 sequence is CASSFAGMNTEAFF. The CDR3 coding sequence is TGTGCCAGCAGTTTTGCGGGAATGAACACTGAAGCTTTCTTT.

The chain has TRBV9 and TRBJ1-2, with 7 bases lining up with TRBD1. This CDR3 is built from 14 residues. The V gene end was trimmed by 4 bases and the J gene end by 1 base; junction bases not matched to a gene: 4. Germline V lookup: CDR1 SGDLS, CDR2 YYNGEE. In DNA, the CDR3 is TGTGCCAGCAGCACAGGGGTTCTTAACTATGGCTACACCTTC. It is translated as CASSTGVLNYGYTF.

V and J are TRBV28 and TRBJ2-7; 11 bases match TRBD2. Germline V gene data show CDR1 as MDHEN and CDR2 as SYDVKM. V gave up 6 bases and J gave up 3 bases; unmatched junction bases: 10. This CDR3 spans 16 amino acids. The DNA of the CDR3 is TGTGCCAGCAGCCATGGGGGTAGCGGGAGGGGCTACGAGCAGTACTTC. Its translation is CASSHGGSGRGYEQYF.

CDR3 residues: CASSYGQFSYNEQFF. The CDR3 DNA reads as TGCGCCAGCAGCTACGGACAGTTCTCCTACAATGAGCAGTTCTTC. The chain joins TRBV5-1 to TRBJ2-1; the D gene is possibly TRBD1 (6 bases). The ends were cut back, 3 bases at V and 0 bases at J, with 10 bases in the middle. This CDR3 has 15 amino acids. Germline values: CDR1 SGHRS, CDR2 YFSETQ.